The 20 T cell receptor beta chains below all came from one sample that was sequenced in a study of T cell responses to AZD1222 COVID-19 vaccine. Here immunoSEQ multiplex PCR was the method, and the copy in TCRdb shows in-frame clones only, minus some. Found here are about 80,000 clones, over 75% of them singletons; the top ten hold about 3.5%. The sample was peripheral blood, taken 28 days after the second AZD1222 dose. The source is an adult who received the AZD1222 COVID-19 vaccine.

This chain joins TRBV28 and TRBJ1-2, with 7 bases lining up with TRBD1. Germline V lookup: CDR1 MDHEN, CDR2 SYDVKM. V lost 1 base, J lost 4 bases, and 9 bases stayed unmatched. The CDR3 runs to 16 residues. The CDR3 nucleotides are TGTGCCAGCAGTTTATCCACAGGGTCAGGGGGCTATGGCTACACCTTC. This codes for CASSLSTGSGGYGYTF.

In its sample, this clone was seen once. V gene TRBV18 combines with J gene TRBJ1-5, with 9 positions matching TRBD1. This CDR3 is built from 15 residues. V trimming: 1 base; J trimming: 6 bases; junction bases outside the gene matches: 4. CDR1 and CDR2 from the germline V gene are KGHSH and LQKENI. The CDR3 region has the DNA TGTGCCAGCTCACCACAACAGGGGGCGGGTCAGCCCCAGCATTTT. This gives the protein CASSPQQGAGQPQHF.

The DNA for the CDR3 is TGTGCCAGCAGTTTAAGTCTAGCTGGGCAGTTCTTC. Translating it yields CASSLSLAGQFF. This rearrangement joins TRBV12-3 or TRBV12-4 to TRBJ2-1, with D possibly matching TRBD2 (5 bases). Trimming took 2 bases from V and 12 from J, leaving 11 bases between them. CDR3 length: 12 residues.

This clone appeared a few times. This chain uses TRBV13 with TRBJ2-7; maybe TRBD1 (7 bases). This CDR3 contains 14 residues. V lost 6 bases and J 9 bases, leaving 21 bases between the germline ends. CDR1 is PRHDT and CDR2 is FYEKMQ in the germline V gene (reference sequence). The CDR3 loop is CASSPQGGRRAQYF. The CDR3 DNA reads as TGTGCCAGCAGTCCGCAGGGGGGACGGCGGGCGCAGTACTTC.

The chain is built from TRBV7-2 and TRBJ1-3; the match to TRBD1 covers 9 bases. The CDR3 has 14 residues. The trim removed 5 bases at V and 8 bases at J, leaving 7 bases unmatched. Germline-derived CDR1 and CDR2 are SGHTA and FQGNSA. The CDR3 region is CASSRTGGGDTIYF. The CDR3 DNA sequence: TGTGCCAGCAGCAGAACAGGGGGCGGGGACACCATATATTTT.

The chain carries TRBV29-1 and TRBJ2-7; D possibly uses TRBD1 or TRBD2 (5 bases each). V was clipped by 6 bases and J by 7 bases, with 16 bases between them. The CDR3 spans 12 residues. Germline CDR1 is SQVTM and CDR2 is ANQGSEA. This CDR3 reads CSVGLGEWEQYF. CDR3 bases: TGCAGCGTCGGCTTGGGGGAGTGGGAGCAGTACTTC.

The chain links TRBV6-1 to TRBJ1-1; no firm D call. Trimming cost V 1 base and J 1 base, with 16 bases left between them. The CDR3 contains 17 residues. CDR1 is MNHNS and CDR2 is SASEGT in the germline V gene. The chain's CDR3 is CASSEGYAYLRNTEAFF. The CDR3 DNA reads TGTGCCAGCAGTGAAGGGTACGCTTACCTAAGGAACACTGAAGCTTTCTTT.

The DNA of the CDR3 is TGTGCCATCACTAGCGGGGCGTACAATGAGCAGTTCTTC. Its protein product is CAITSGAYNEQFF. The chain couples TRBV10-3 to TRBJ2-1; the match to TRBD2 covers 9 bases. With 7 bases clipped from V and 4 bases from J, the junction kept 2 bases outside the gene matches. The CDR3 length is 13 residues. CDR1 ENHRY and CDR2 SYGVKD come from the germline V gene.

The V and J genes are TRBV3-1 (or the pseudogene TRBV3-2) and TRBJ1-1; 8 bases map to TRBD1. Germline V gives CDR1 LGHDT, CDR2 YNNKEL (reference sequence). The trim removed 2 bases at V and 1 base at J, leaving 0 bases unmatched. This CDR3 contains 14 residues. For the CDR3, the DNA is TGTGCCAGCAGCCAACAGGGGGCGAACACTGAAGCTTTCTTT. Its protein product is CASSQQGANTEAFF.

The genes are TRBV6-5 and TRBJ2-5; D gene ambiguous. V lost 6 bases, J lost 3 bases, and 11 bases lay in between. There are 13 residues in the CDR3. CDR1 MNHEY and CDR2 SVGAGI come from the germline V gene. CDR3 sequence reads: CASSRLSEETQYF. The CDR3 nucleotides are TGTGCCAGCAGCCGCCTCTCCGAAGAGACCCAGTACTTC.

The rearrangement links TRBV3-1 (or the pseudogene TRBV3-2) to TRBJ1-2, with TRBD1 matching 9 bases. CDR1 and CDR2 from the germline V gene are LGHDT and YNNKEL (reference sequence). With V trimmed by 3 bases and J by 4 bases, 9 bases remained unmatched. The CDR3 is 16 residues long. CDR3 in amino acids: CASSHTTGGAGYGYTF. The DNA for the CDR3 is TGTGCCAGCAGCCACACCACAGGGGGCGCGGGCTATGGCTACACCTTC.

The chain recombines TRBV7-2 with TRBJ1-1; D not resolved. This CDR3 is built from 12 residues. The V gene lost 4 bases and the J gene lost 4 bases, with 7 bases spanning the gap. Germline V gene lookup returns CDR1 SGHTA and CDR2 FQGNSA. The CDR3, as DNA: TGTGCCAGCAGCTCACAAGGCACTGAAGCTTTCTTT. Its protein is CASSSQGTEAFF.

The chain employs TRBV6-5 and TRBJ1-2; D remains unclear. The V gene's germline CDR1 is MNHEY and CDR2 SVGAGI. The CDR3 is 12 residues long. Trimming took 2 bases from V and 8 from J, leaving 9 bases between them. CDR3 loop: CASSYRVGGYTF. The DNA for the CDR3 is TGTGCCAGCAGTTACAGGGTCGGGGGCTACACCTTC.

This clone was counted once. The rearrangement links TRBV10-2 to TRBJ2-7; 14 bases agree with TRBD2. Germline loops: CDR1 WSHSY, CDR2 SAAADI. The CDR3 is 19 residues long. Trimming removed 5 bases from V and 2 bases from J; junction bases left unmatched: 14. This chain's CDR3 is CASSHLPGLAGVGTYEQYF. For the CDR3, the DNA is TGCGCCAGCAGTCACCTACCGGGACTAGCGGGAGTAGGAACCTACGAGCAGTACTTC.

The chain's CDR3 is CASTLTTNYGYTF. The CDR3 DNA is TGTGCCAGCACCTTGACTACTAACTATGGCTACACCTTC. V gene TRBV6-6 combines with J gene TRBJ1-2; no clear D. The CDR3 length is 13 residues. The V gene's germline CDR1 is MNHNY and CDR2 SVGAGI (reference sequence). V lost 7 bases to trimming and J lost 0 bases, with 9 bases between them.

This chain connects TRBV7-3 to TRBJ1-1, with 7 bases lining up with TRBD1. There are 15 residues in the CDR3. Looked up from germline, CDR1 is SGHTA and CDR2 is FQGTGA. V shed 5 bases and J 3 bases; nucleotides not matched to a gene: 9. CDR3 nucleotide sequence: TGTGCCAGCAGCAGTATTGGCAGGGGGGACACTGAAGCTTTCTTT. Residues: CASSSIGRGDTEAFF.

The chain recombines TRBV27 with TRBJ1-5; a possible D gene is TRBD1 (6 bases). In germline, CDR1 is MNHEY, CDR2 SMNVEV (reference sequence). The CDR3 runs 15 residues. The V and J ends lost 3 bases and 2 bases respectively, with 11 bases between them. The CDR3 is CASSFRQGRNQPQHF. As DNA, the CDR3 is TGTGCCAGCAGTTTTAGGCAGGGGCGCAATCAGCCCCAGCATTTT.

The rearrangement links TRBV5-1 to TRBJ2-1, with TRBD2 matching over 12 bases. Unmatched junction bases numbered 10, after V lost 2 bases and J lost 10 bases. Germline assignment: CDR1 SGHRS and CDR2 YFSETQ. The CDR3 spans 16 residues. Here the CDR3 reads CASSLPPSGGAGEQFF. The CDR3 region has the DNA TGCGCCAGCAGCTTACCCCCTAGCGGGGGGGCCGGCGAGCAGTTCTTC. Together with reference TRBV5-1 and TRBJ2-1, the CDR3 gives the full variable domain: KAGVTQTPRYLIKTRGQQVTLSCSPISGHRSVSWYQQTPGQGLQFLFEYFSETQRNKGNFPGRFSGRQFSNSRSEMNVSTLELGDSALYLCASSLPPSGGAGEQFFGPGTRLTVL.

The chain is built from TRBV11-2 and TRBJ2-5, with a possible D match to TRBD1 (6 bases). Per the germline V gene, CDR1 is SGHAT and CDR2 is FQNNGV. This CDR3 contains 13 residues. The germline V and J ends were trimmed by 5 bases and 5 bases, with 12 bases remaining between them. CDR3 bases: TGTGCCAGCAGCCTTCGGACAGCGGAGACCCAGTACTTC. Translating it yields CASSLRTAETQYF.

The rearrangement links TRBV10-2 to TRBJ2-3; perhaps D is TRBD1 or TRBD2 (6 bases each). The CDR3 consists of 14 residues. Trimming took 2 bases from V and 12 from J, leaving 18 bases between them. The germline CDR1 and CDR2 sequences are WSHSY and SAAADI. The CDR3 DNA reads TGCGCCAGCAGTGAGGGGGGCGGGGCGGCACCACAGTATTTT. This codes for CASSEGGGAAPQYF.